One sample yielded the 9 T cell receptor beta chains listed below, sequenced in a study of blood T cell repertoires in COVID-19 (TCRdb year 2020). The library was built by means of the immunoSEQ multiplex PCR assay. TCRdb's version of the immuneACCESS table is confined to in-frame rearrangements and falls short of the full clone set. An unresolved V gene accounts for under half of the shortfall where checked; the remainder is of unknown origin. This sample holds hundreds of thousands of clones; about nine tenths were observed only once. The ten largest clones represent just under 9% of the sample. Sequences were obtained from PBMCs or T cells enriched from blood (not recorded which). These receptors were obtained from a woman aged 18-29 years who had recovered from COVID-19.

This clone was seen only a few times. This chain uses TRBV6-4 with TRBJ2-3, with D possibly matching TRBD2 (6 bases). The CDR3 sequence is 15 residues long. The germline V gene encodes CDR1 MRHNA and CDR2 SNTAGT. V was clipped by 5 bases and J by 4 bases, with 16 bases between them. The CDR3 reads CASSPAGSGSDTQYF. Here the CDR3 DNA reads TGTGCCAGCAGTCCTGCGGGGTCTGGATCAGATACGCAGTATTTT.

This chain connects TRBV6-2 or TRBV6-3 to TRBJ1-5, with D tentatively TRBD1 (5 bases). Trimming shortened V by 5 bases and J by 7 bases, and 15 bases separated the two germline ends. The V gene's germline CDR1 is MNHEY and CDR2 SVGEGT. The CDR3 length is 14 residues. Written as DNA, the CDR3 is TGTGCCAGCAGTCGAGGGGCGGGGACGCAGCCCCAGCATTTT. It encodes CASSRGAGTQPQHF.

This chain uses TRBV27 with TRBJ2-1; no definite D call. Germline CDR1 MNHEY, CDR2 SMNVEV (reference sequence). The V gene lost 5 bases and the J gene lost 7 bases, with 15 bases spanning the gap. This CDR3 comprises 14 residues. The CDR3 reads CASSPSGSLNEQFF. As DNA, the CDR3 is TGTGCCAGCAGTCCCTCGGGTAGCTTGAATGAGCAGTTCTTC.

This sequence joins TRBV10-3 and TRBJ1-6, with D possibly being TRBD1 (6 bases). There are 15 residues in the CDR3. The germline V gene encodes CDR1 ENHRY and CDR2 SYGVKD. V was pared by 6 bases and J by 10 bases, with 19 bases between. This chain's CDR3 is CAIRLTGIANSPLHF. DNA for the CDR3: TGTGCCATCAGGCTCACAGGGATCGCAAACTCACCCCTCCACTTT.

V is TRBV19 and J is TRBJ2-1, with a weak D call TRBD1 (5 bases). CDR1 is LNHDA, CDR2 SQIVND, per germline (reference sequence). V dropped 3 bases and J dropped 8 bases, with 14 bases sitting between them. The CDR3 length is 14 residues. CDR3 DNA: TGTGCCAGTAGTATCTCCAGGGCGGCCTATGAGCAGTTCTTC. Translating gives CASSISRAAYEQFF.

This clone occurred a few times. The J gene is TRBJ1-2, the V gene TRBV28; tentatively, D is TRBD1 (6 bases). Trimming took off 6 bases at V and 2 bases at J, with 16 bases between the two ends. CDR3 length equals 15 residues. Germline-derived CDR1 and CDR2 are MDHEN and SYDVKM. CDR3 amino acids: CASRVTGITNYGYTF. The CDR3 DNA follows: TGTGCCAGCAGAGTCACAGGGATTACGAACTATGGCTACACCTTC.

V and J are TRBV6-5 and TRBJ2-1; the D is unclear. The CDR3 is made up of 14 amino acids. V shed 6 bases and J shed 9 bases, with 18 bases lying between them. Germline lookup yields CDR1 MNHEY and CDR2 SVGAGI. CDR3 sequence: CASRLSLVVGEQFF. The DNA of the CDR3 is TGTGCCAGCAGACTTAGCCTCGTGGTGGGTGAGCAGTTCTTC.

The rearrangement links TRBV30 to TRBJ1-4, with D tentatively TRBD1 (5 bases). This CDR3 contains 11 residues. CDR1 is GTSNPN and CDR2 is SVGIG in the germline V gene (reference sequence). CDR3 in DNA: TGTGTAGGGGCGCAAGATGAAAAACTGTTTTTT. Its protein is CVGAQDEKLFF.

In its sample, this clone was seen once. The chain recombines TRBV18 with TRBJ1-2; TRBD1 matches at 7 bases. The CDR3 runs to 16 residues. V trimming: 4 bases; J trimming: 8 bases; junction bases outside the gene matches: 16. CDR1 and CDR2 from the germline V gene are KGHSH and LQKENI. This CDR3 is CASSQKTGYDLRGYTF. The CDR3 bases are TGTGCCAGCTCACAGAAGACAGGGTACGATTTGAGGGGCTACACCTTC.